These T cell receptor beta chains were read from a single sample in a study of regulatory T cells. Method: immunoSEQ multiplex PCR; TCRdb's copy keeps in-frame clones and lacks some. The data contain 15,000 or so clones, approximately 92% of them singletons. Sequences were obtained from CD8+ T cells sorted from blood. These receptor sequences come from a person aged 18 to 30 with CD3G deficiency. Both conserved end residues are part of each CDR3. Expanded clones are given a class, and other clones once, few, many or no size at all.

>TRBV18|NA|TRBJ2-7
CASSEISTEQYF
>TRBV4-1|few|TRBJ1-5
CASSRAGVRQPQHF
>TRBV6-1|few|TRBJ1-1
CASSESAGFAGGTEAFF
>TRBV10-2|NA|TRBJ2-1
CASSEGYEQFF
>TRBV7-9|NA|TRBJ2-1
CASSLARLRDFPNEQFF
>TRBV11-2|NA|TRBJ1-2
CASSLAFRGADGYTF
>TRBV7-6|NA|TRBJ2-2
CASSLTGELFF
>TRBV5-4|NA|TRBJ1-1
CASSSPGANTEAFF
>TRBV27|NA|TRBJ2-1
CASSFGTGYNEQFF
>TRBV28|NA|TRBJ1-5
CASSFQISNQPQHF
>TRBV11-2|NA|TRBJ1-1
CASSISTGVEAFF
>TRBV6-1|NA|TRBJ1-2
CASSDNRIVGPVGYTF
>TRBV28|NA|TRBJ1-2
CASSSIPPDRVNGYTF
>TRBV7-8|NA|TRBJ1-2
CASSFGVGNGYTF
>TRBV7-8|once|TRBJ2-7
CASSLAGTGGPLDEQYF
>TRBV11-2|NA|TRBJ2-3
CASSETSGRATDTQYF
>TRBV4-2|NA|TRBJ2-1
CASSLGLEQFF
>TRBV7-9|once|TRBJ1-1
CASSFSGPMNTEAFF
>TRBV4-1|NA|TRBJ2-7
CASSQDTGQGSYEQYF
>TRBV27|NA|TRBJ2-3
CASSFAGALTDTQYF
>TRBV6-6|NA|TRBJ1-6
CASSYSLDRRSPLHF
>TRBV5-1|NA|TRBJ1-3
CASSFGIVSGNTIYF
>TRBV6-6|NA|TRBJ2-5
CASRRRGETQYF
>TRBV19|NA|TRBJ1-6
CASSIQGGNSPLHF
>TRBV23-1|NA|TRBJ1-5
CASSQRGQINQPQHF
>TRBV4-1|NA|TRBJ2-3
CASSREERVTDTQYF
>TRBV7-9|NA|TRBJ2-3
CASMGMADTQYF
>TRBV5-6|NA|TRBJ2-7
CASSQLPRDTDYEQYF
>TRBV10-3|NA|TRBJ2-1
CAISEAGREYNEQFF
>TRBV19|NA|TRBJ1-1
CASSIRREVMDEAFF
>TRBV6-5|NA|TRBJ2-1
CASSYSRLAGGVF
>TRBV11-2|NA|TRBJ2-3
CASSLAVGTDTQYF
>TRBV30|medium-sized|TRBJ1-1
CAWAVNTEAFF
>TRBV6-5|once|TRBJ2-2
CASSYGGLSELFF
>TRBV19|NA|TRBJ2-1
CASSIPGGDRNEQFF
>TRBV2|NA|TRBJ2-2
CASSDDGEGANTGELFF
>TRBV7-3|NA|TRBJ2-7
CASSRRLAGQLEQYF
>TRBV29-1|NA|TRBJ1-2
CSAPTGAYGYTF
>TRBV5-6|medium-sized|TRBJ1-5
CASSLGAGQPQHF
>TRBV7-9|NA|TRBJ1-3
CASSSPITGNTIYF
>TRBV5-1|NA|TRBJ2-7
CASSLARLAGVKSYEQYF
>TRBV10-2|NA|TRBJ2-2
CASSYRGGELFF
>TRBV7-6|NA|TRBJ2-5
CASSPGQGEETQYF
>TRBV28|NA|TRBJ2-3
CASSFDRGSDTQYF
>TRBV2|NA|TRBJ2-5
CASSAHRGAGETQYF
>TRBV6-4|NA|TRBJ2-2
CASSETAANTGELFF
>TRBV7-6|few|TRBJ2-5
CASSLAPWETQYF
>TRBV21-1|once|TRBJ1-1
CASSLHGTRNTEAFF
>TRBV7-9|NA|TRBJ2-2
CASSPLQGADGELFF
>TRBV2|NA|TRBJ2-2
CASSEGPEVTGELFF
>TRBV6-5|NA|TRBJ2-5
CASSPFLNNWETQYF
>TRBV5-6|NA|TRBJ2-2
CASSLLLAPGELFF
>TRBV21-1|NA|TRBJ1-3
CASSTPDNSGNTIYF
>TRBV13|NA|TRBJ1-6
CASSFYRGFPHSPLHF
>TRBV4-1|NA|TRBJ1-6
CASSQDGADNSPLHF
>TRBV19|NA|TRBJ1-6
CASSWSAGFGSPLHF
>TRBV4-3|NA|TRBJ1-1
CASSQDPGANTEAFF